The 20 T cell receptor beta chains listed next were all sequenced from one sample in a study of Graves' ophthalmopathy and Graves' hyperthyroidism. Amplified material comprised TCR beta CDR3 regions derived from RNA transcripts. Investigators did first-round RT-PCR with HTBI primers, then second-round multiplex PCR. TCRdb re-analysed the multiplex PCR reads in MiXCR, keeping a single row per CDR3 protein. The sample has around 1,000,000 distinct CDR3 sequences, roughly two fifths seen once; the top ten hold 11%. The specimen sequenced was peripheral blood or thyroid tissue (not recorded which). Source of these receptors: an adult man with Graves' hyperthyroidism.

This clonotype was detected many times. The chain combines TRBV10-3 with TRBJ1-4; 10 positions agree with TRBD1. V shed 5 bases and J 7 bases; nucleotides not matched to a gene: 4. The CDR3 is 14 amino acids. Germline loops: CDR1 ENHRY, CDR2 SYGVKD. CDR3 in amino acids: CAISMTGGVEKLFF. The CDR3 DNA is TGTGCCATCAGTATGACAGGGGGCGTTGAAAAACTGTTTTTT.

Details on this clonotype: A single base separates this from a much larger clone, so it may be a read error. The chain has TRBV11-1 and TRBJ1-1; 12 nucleotides match TRBD1. The germline gives CDR1 SGHAT, CDR2 FQDESV (reference sequence). The CDR3 has 17 amino acids. V was clipped by 5 bases and J by 2 bases; unmatched bases: 9. The chain's CDR3 is CASSLPGQGAGNTEAFF. For the CDR3, the DNA is TGTGCCAGCAGCCTCCCGGGACAGGGGGCGGGAAACACTGAAGCTTTCTTT.

In this sample, this clonotype turned up many times. The CDR3 DNA reads as TGTGCCAGCAGCCTTTGGGGAATAGCGAACACCGGGGAGCTGTTTTTT. Translation gives CASSLWGIANTGELFF. J is TRBJ2-2 and V is TRBV7-2; D is unresolved. V was trimmed by 5 bases and J by 0 bases, leaving 13 bases between them. The CDR3 spans 16 residues. Germline CDR1 reads SGHTA; CDR2 reads FQGNSA.

In its sample, this clonotype was seen a few times. This chain links TRBV6-5 with TRBJ1-5; D not certain. Per the germline V gene, CDR1 is MNHEY and CDR2 is SVGAGI. The CDR3 runs to 15 residues. Trimming cost V 1 base and J 6 bases, with 13 bases left between them. The CDR3 here is CASSYWLGVGQPQHF. CDR3 DNA sequence: TGTGCCAGCAGTTACTGGCTTGGGGTGGGTCAGCCCCAGCATTTT.

This chain uses TRBV18 with TRBJ2-5, with D maybe TRBD2 (6 bases). V was pared by 5 bases and J by 5 bases, with 18 bases between. The CDR3 has 15 amino acids. The germline gives CDR1 KGHSH, CDR2 LQKENI. The CDR3 reads CASSSNSGGLETQYF. In DNA form, the CDR3 reads TGTGCCAGCTCATCGAACTCAGGAGGGCTCGAGACCCAGTACTTC.

V and J are TRBV11-2 and TRBJ2-7, with 11 bases identical to TRBD2. The CDR3 is 17 residues long. Germline V gives CDR1 SGHAT, CDR2 FQNNGV. V lost 5 bases and J lost 0; bases outside the gene matches: 9. The CDR3 region is CASSGVGLAESSYEQYF. For the CDR3, the DNA is TGTGCCAGCAGCGGAGTGGGACTAGCGGAGAGCTCCTACGAGCAGTACTTC.

This clonotype showed up many times. The rearrangement uses TRBV20-1 and TRBJ2-7, with unresolved D. The CDR3 extends over 16 amino acids. With 2 bases removed from V and 2 bases from J, the gap between germline ends came to 19 bases. Germline CDR1 is DFQATT and CDR2 is SNEGSKA (reference sequence). DNA of the CDR3: TGCAGTGCTAGATTTAGGACGGCAGCCGATACCTACGAGCAGTACTTC. It translates to CSARFRTAADTYEQYF.

This chain connects TRBV20-1 to TRBJ1-5; D may be TRBD1 (5 bases). Per the germline V gene, CDR1 is DFQATT and CDR2 is SNEGSKA (reference sequence). The CDR3 extends over 13 amino acids. The V end lost 5 bases, the J end lost 11 bases, and 19 bases lay between the germline ends. The DNA for the CDR3 is TGCAGTGCTGGGGGACTAGCGGTGCAGACCCAGCATTTT. Amino acids: CSAGGLAVQTQHF.

The J gene is TRBJ2-5, the V gene TRBV24-1, with 7 bases lining up with TRBD1. The CDR3 is 16 amino acids. The trim removed 4 bases at V and 2 bases at J, leaving 9 bases unmatched. Germline CDR1 is KGHDR and CDR2 is SFDVKD. As DNA, the CDR3 is TGTGCCACCAGTGACAACGACGGACAGGCTCAAGAGACCCAGTACTTC. Translation gives CATSDNDGQAQETQYF.

As regards this clonotype: Its ends do not fully match the called genes, so a read error is possible. The rearrangement joins TRBV2 to TRBJ2-7; D tentatively reads TRBD1 or TRBD2 (5 bases each). CDR1 SNHLY and CDR2 FYNNEI come from the germline V gene. The length of the CDR3 is 13 residues. CDR3 region: CATTRDRTYEQYF. CDR3 nucleotide sequence: TGCGCCACTACCCGGGACCGCACCTACGAGCAGTACTTC. Full variable domain (rest looked up from reference TRBV2 and TRBJ2-7): EPEVTQTPSHQVTQMGQEVILRCVPISNHLYFYWYRQILGQKVEFLVSFYNNEISEKSEIFDDQFSVERPDGSNFTLKIRSTKLEDSAMYFCATTRDRTYEQYFGPGTRLTVT.

Concerning this clonotype: Its ends do not fully match the called genes, so a read error is possible. The CDR3 reads CASSTGLAAGELFF. CDR3 sequence (DNA): TGTGCCAGCAGTACCGGACTAGCCGCCGGGGAGCTGTTTTTT. V gene TRBV10-3 combines with J gene TRBJ2-2, with TRBD2 identical over 8 bases. Per germline, CDR1 ENHRY and CDR2 SYGVKD. CDR3 length equals 14 residues.

As to this clonotype: A junction end diverges from the germline sequence, so it may reflect a read error. V and J are TRBV20-1 and TRBJ1-3; D is uncertain. In germline, CDR1 is DFQATT, CDR2 SNEGSKA (reference sequence). This CDR3 is built from 14 residues. CDR3 DNA sequence: TGCCGTGCTAGCCCCATGGGGTCTGGAAACACCATATATTTT. Protein product: CRASPMGSGNTIYF.

Concerning this clonotype: It may be a read error: a sequence one base away is much more abundant. J is TRBJ1-5 and V is TRBV19; no reliable D call. CDR1 is LNHDA and CDR2 is SQIVND in the germline V gene (reference sequence). This CDR3 has 14 amino acids. V lost 9 bases to trimming and J lost 4 bases, with 16 bases between them. CDR3 amino acids: CARRQKPPNQPQHF. The CDR3 DNA reads as TGTGCCAGAAGACAAAAGCCCCCAAATCAGCCCCAGCATTTT.

The V call is TRBV9, the J call TRBJ2-2; 9 bases agree with TRBD1. CDR3 size: 16 residues. V dropped 3 bases and J dropped 5; count of bases not matched to a gene: 8. Germline V gene data show CDR1 as SGDLS and CDR2 as YYNGEE. The CDR3 region has the DNA TGTGCCAGCAGCGCCGCCGGGACAGGGATTACCGGGGAGCTGTTTTTT. Translated: CASSAAGTGITGELFF.

The chain uses TRBV28 and TRBJ1-5; D remains unclear. Germline values: CDR1 MDHEN, CDR2 SYDVKM. The CDR3 contains 15 residues. Between the trimmed V and J ends, which lost 4 bases and 3 bases, there was a span of 13 bases. The DNA for the CDR3 is TGTGCCAGCAGTTCGGTAAGGCCTAACAATCAGCCCCAGCATTTT. Encoded protein: CASSSVRPNNQPQHF.

In this sample, this clonotype turned up many times. The chain has TRBV29-1 and TRBJ1-2, with 8 bases lining up with TRBD1. V was clipped by 4 bases and J by 7 bases; unmatched bases: 8. The CDR3 covers 13 residues. In germline, CDR1 is SQVTM, CDR2 ANQGSEA. The DNA for the CDR3 is TGCAGCGTTGCGTCCGGACAGGGAACTGGCTACACCTTC. Its translation: CSVASGQGTGYTF. The variable domain in full, completed from reference TRBV29-1 and TRBJ1-2, reads SAVISQKPSRDICQRGTSLTIQCQVDSQVTMMFWYRQQPGQSLTLIATANQGSEATYESGFVIDKFPISRPNLTFSTLTVSNMSPEDSSIYLCSVASGQGTGYTFGSGTRLTVV.

This clonotype occurred a few times. The J gene is TRBJ1-2, the V gene TRBV6-5, with 7 bases fitting TRBD1. Germline CDR1 and CDR2: MNHEY and SVGAGI. The V and J ends lost 5 bases and 8 bases, in that order; junction bases with no gene match: 11. The CDR3 has 14 amino acids. The CDR3: CASSTDDRAGGYTF. CDR3 nucleotide sequence: TGTGCCAGCAGTACAGACGACAGGGCCGGGGGCTACACCTTC.

This sequence joins TRBV7-3 and TRBJ1-4; D might be TRBD1 (5 bases). Per the germline V gene, CDR1 is SGHTA and CDR2 is FQGTGA. V was shortened by 6 bases and J by 13 bases, with 12 bases between the two germline ends. This CDR3 contains 11 residues. In DNA form, the CDR3 reads TGTGCCAGCAGTCCCGGGACTGGACTGTTTTTT. Protein sequence: CASSPGTGLFF.

CDR3 sequence: CASSKRVGEDNYGYTF. The CDR3 bases are TGTGCCAGCTCGAAACGGGTAGGGGAAGATAACTATGGCTACACCTTC. The chain is built from TRBV18 and TRBJ1-2; D may be TRBD1 (5 bases). Trimming took 6 bases from V and 1 from J, leaving 18 bases between them. CDR3 length equals 16 residues. Germline loops: CDR1 KGHSH, CDR2 LQKENI.

The rearrangement joins TRBV10-2 to TRBJ2-7; D perhaps matches TRBD1 (7 bases). CDR3 length: 15 residues. Germline V gives CDR1 WSHSY, CDR2 SAAADI. V gave up 8 bases and J gave up 4 bases, with 21 bases separating them. The CDR3 nucleotides read TGCGCCAGCGTGAAGGACAGGAGGGCTACGTACGAGCAGTACTTC. It translates to CASVKDRRATYEQYF.